This T cell receptor beta chain was sequenced during a study of blood T cell repertoires in COVID-19. The overall study: From T cells, B-cell-depleted T cells, or PBMCs came the material, which was cDNA or gDNA.

Profiling relied on immunoSEQ multiplex PCR, and the TCRdb table lists in-frame clones only, not all of them. The table includes some 70,000 clones, roughly 88% detected once. The CDR3 consists of 16 residues. Between the trimmed V and J ends, which lost 6 bases and 6 bases, there was a span of 21 bases. Germline-derived CDR1 and CDR2 are MNHEY and SVGEGT. The sequence came from a woman aged 55-69 years with COVID-19, enrolled during active disease. The chain uses TRBV6-2 or TRBV6-3 and TRBJ1-5; no clear D gene. The sequenced sample was peripheral blood. The CDR3 bases are TGTGCCAGCAGCTTAAACGGGTTTCTAATTCCTCAGCCCCAGCATTTT. Protein sequence: CASSLNGFLIPQPQHF.